A selection of T cell receptor beta chains follows, all from one sample in a study of Ad26.COV2.S vaccination and SARS-CoV-2 variants. The assay was immunoSEQ multiplex PCR, and TCRdb's table has in-frame clones only and misses some. The sample lists 300,000 to 450,000 clones, about 85% occurring once. Sequenced here: peripheral blood, sampled in a trial of Ad26.COV2.S vaccine versus placebo. All receptors derive from a person aged 18 to 65 who received the Ad26.COV2.S COVID-19 vaccine or a placebo. Both conserved end residues are part of each CDR3. The D gene is left open where the match is weak. Rows give clone size only sometimes, using once, few, many, or a class for an expanded clone.

clone size	J gene	V gene	D gene	CDR3 DNA	CDR3 protein
-	TRBJ1-4	TRBV27	-	TGTGCCAGCAGTTTGAGAGGGGATAATGAAAAACTGTTTTTT	CASSLRGDNEKLFF
-	TRBJ2-3	TRBV4-3	-	TGCGCCAGCAGCCAAGATGTGGTCTCGCGGGACGGCGGGACAGATACGCAGTATTTT	CASSQDVVSRDGGTDTQYF
-	TRBJ2-1	TRBV7-9	-	TGTGCCAGCAGCGGCAGGGGTGGGACAATTTCGGGCAATGAGCAGTTCTTC	CASSGRGGTISGNEQFF
-	TRBJ2-7	TRBV7-9	-	TGTGCCAGCAGCTTAACGACGACAGAAGGCGAGCAGTACTTC	CASSLTTTEGEQYF
once	TRBJ2-1	TRBV4-3	TRBD2	TGCGCCAGCAGCCAAGATATTGGGGGTCTAGCGGGTCCCTACAATGAGCAGTTCTTC	CASSQDIGGLAGPYNEQFF
-	TRBJ2-3	TRBV10-2	-	TGCGCCAGCAGTGAAGGGCGGTGGGATACGCAGTATTTT	CASSEGRWDTQYF
-	TRBJ2-7	TRBV18	-	TGTGCCAGCTCACCAATAGAAACCCACTACTACGAGCAGTACTTC	CASSPIETHYYEQYF
-	TRBJ2-1	TRBV27	TRBD2	TGTGCCAGCAGTTTTCGCGGGAGGCCCTATGAGCAGTTCTTC	CASSFRGRPYEQFF
-	TRBJ2-3	TRBV7-6	TRBD2	TGTGCCAGCAGCGAACTAGCGGGGGGGCTGACAGATACGCAGTATTTT	CASSELAGGLTDTQYF
-	TRBJ2-2	TRBV7-2	TRBD2	TGTGCCAGCAGCCCAATAAGACCTAGCGGGACGGGCACCGGGGAGCTGTTTTTT	CASSPIRPSGTGTGELFF
-	TRBJ1-4	TRBV7-9	TRBD1	TGTGCCAGCAGCTTGCAATATCCGGACAGGGGGCGTGAAAAACTGTTTTTT	CASSLQYPDRGREKLFF
-	TRBJ2-7	TRBV30	-	TGTGCCTGGAGTGTCCCACCCGTAGGAGAGCAGTACTTC	CAWSVPPVGEQYF
-	TRBJ1-5	TRBV18	TRBD1	TGTGCCAGCTCATCCCGGGACAGGGGCCTTAATCAGCCCCAGCATTTT	CASSSRDRGLNQPQHF
-	TRBJ1-2	TRBV30	-	TGTGCCTGGAGTGTAACAGATTTCTATGGCTACACCTTC	CAWSVTDFYGYTF
few	TRBJ2-7	TRBV30	-	TGTGCCTGGAGTTGGGACACTGCCTACGAGCAGTACTTC	CAWSWDTAYEQYF
-	TRBJ2-7	TRBV3-1/TRBV3-2	-	TGTGCCAGCAGCCAAGTCCCCGACGAGCAGTACTTC	CASSQVPDEQYF
-	TRBJ2-1	TRBV11-2	TRBD2	TGTGCCAGCAGCTTAGAAGCGGGAGGGGCATATGAGCAGTTCTTC	CASSLEAGGAYEQFF
-	TRBJ2-5	TRBV6-2/TRBV6-3	TRBD2	TGTGCCAGCAGTTACGGGGCGGCGGGGGGACTCCAAGAGACCCAGTACTTC	CASSYGAAGGLQETQYF
-	TRBJ1-2	TRBV5-1	-	TGCGCCAGCAGCTTGGAAGTCCCCTTTGGGTATGGCTACACCTTC	CASSLEVPFGYGYTF
-	TRBJ1-6	TRBV6-5	-	TGTGCCAGCAGTTTACGTGGGGTGGGGAATTCACCCCTCCACTTT	CASSLRGVGNSPLHF
-	TRBJ2-3	TRBV29-1	TRBD1	TGCAGCGTAGGAACAGGGGGTGTTACAGATACGCAGTATTTT	CSVGTGGVTDTQYF
-	TRBJ1-2	TRBV7-9	-	TGTGCCAGCAGCTTAGAATGGTCTCCCAGGGAGGACTATGGCTACACCTTC	CASSLEWSPREDYGYTF
-	TRBJ2-1	TRBV5-4	TRBD2	TGTGCCAGCAGCTTGAAGACTAGCGGGGGCGAGCAGTTCTTC	CASSLKTSGGEQFF
-	TRBJ1-5	TRBV18	TRBD1	TGTGCCAGCTCACCCCGACAGGGCGGGCAGCCCCAGCATTTT	CASSPRQGGQPQHF
-	TRBJ2-5	TRBV3-1/TRBV3-2	-	TGTGCCAGCAGCAATAGCGTAGCCCAGTACTTC	CASSNSVAQYF
-	TRBJ1-4	TRBV15	-	TGTGCCACCAGCAGAGATATTAGGACCAGAGGTGAAAAACTGTTTTTT	CATSRDIRTRGEKLFF
-	TRBJ2-5	TRBV5-1	-	TGCGCCAGCAGCTTGGAGATCTACGGGACCAGGGTCGGGGAGACCCAGTACTTC	CASSLEIYGTRVGETQYF
-	TRBJ2-7	TRBV29-1	-	TGCAGCGTTGACGAGGGTCCCTCCTACGAGCAGTACTTC	CSVDEGPSYEQYF
-	TRBJ2-2	TRBV19	TRBD1	TGTGCCAGTACCCCCGAGGGGGCCTTAATCTCTTTGAACACCGGGGAGCTGTTTTTT	CASTPEGALISLNTGELFF
-	TRBJ2-7	TRBV21-1	-	TGTGCCAGCAGCAAAGGGTCGTACTTCCCCCTCTCCTACGAGCAGTACTTC	CASSKGSYFPLSYEQYF
once	TRBJ2-5	TRBV19	-	TGTGCCAGTAGGAGTGGGTCGGGGATGTACCAAGAGACCCAGTACTTC	CASRSGSGMYQETQYF
-	TRBJ2-5	TRBV18	TRBD2	TGTGCCAGCTCACCGTCTAGCGGGGGGCAAGAGACCCAGTACTTC	CASSPSSGGQETQYF
-	TRBJ2-2	TRBV6-1	TRBD1	TGTGCCAGCAGTGAAGCAAGGACAGGGAACACCGGGGAGCTGTTTTTT	CASSEARTGNTGELFF
-	TRBJ2-2	TRBV19	-	TGTGCCAGTAGTATAGATCATGAGACCGCGGCAGACACCGGGGAGCTGTTTTTT	CASSIDHETAADTGELFF
few	TRBJ1-5	TRBV7-6	-	TGTGCCAGCAGCTTAGTTCAGGGCGATCAGCCCCAGCATTTT	CASSLVQGDQPQHF
-	TRBJ1-4	TRBV30	-	TGTGCCTGGAGGCCGGCAGGCCGGTACAAAAAACTGTTTTTT	CAWRPAGRYKKLFF
-	TRBJ2-2	TRBV19	TRBD1	TGTGCCACCTGGACAGGGGACACCGGGGAGCTGTTTTTT	CATWTGDTGELFF
once	TRBJ2-3	TRBV4-3	-	TGCGCCAGCAGCCAGTCGACGGGGAAAGATACGCAGTATTTT	CASSQSTGKDTQYF
-	TRBJ1-6	TRBV7-8	-	TGTGCCAGCAGCCAAACACCTCATTCAGGGAGCTCCTATAATTCACCCCTCCACTTT	CASSQTPHSGSSYNSPLHF
-	TRBJ1-5	TRBV6-5	-	TGTGCCAGCAGGGGCCAGGGCGGCCAGCCCCAGCATTTT	CASRGQGGQPQHF
-	TRBJ2-5	TRBV7-7	-	TGTGCTAGCAGCTTAGGTCTGTTGGAGACCCAGTACTTC	CASSLGLLETQYF
-	TRBJ2-7	TRBV7-9	TRBD2	TGTGCCAGCAGCGGTGCCAAGGGACTAGCGGACTACGAGCAGTACTTC	CASSGAKGLADYEQYF
-	TRBJ1-4	TRBV30	-	TGTGCCTGGAGTCCTCGAAAAGAAAAACTGTTTTTT	CAWSPRKEKLFF
-	TRBJ1-4	TRBV28	-	TGTGCCAGCCCCGGCGGGACCCCAACTAATGAAAAACTGTTTTTT	CASPGGTPTNEKLFF
few	TRBJ1-1	TRBV24-1	-	TGTGCCACCAGTGATTTGACCACTGCATACGGAGCTTTCTTT	CATSDLTTAYGAFF
-	TRBJ1-1	TRBV18	TRBD1	TGTGCCAGCTCGAGCCAGGGGGAGACTGAAGCTTTCTTT	CASSSQGETEAFF
few	TRBJ2-2	TRBV5-6	TRBD1	TGTGCCAGCAGCCGGCAGGACAGGGGCACCGGGGAGCTGTTTTTT	CASSRQDRGTGELFF
-	TRBJ2-1	TRBV10-1	-	TGCGCCAGCAGTGGGCCAACGGACAATGAGCAGTTCTTC	CASSGPTDNEQFF
once	TRBJ1-1	TRBV6-5	-	TGTGCCAGCAGTTACTCAGGGGGGATGAACACTGAAGCTTTCTTT	CASSYSGGMNTEAFF
-	TRBJ1-1	TRBV2	-	TGTGCCAGCAGTGGGCGGACGGGGGCCGCTTTCTTT	CASSGRTGAAFF
-	TRBJ2-1	TRBV30	-	TGTGCCTGGAGTGTTGAGACCCTTTCGGGTGAGCAGTTCTTC	CAWSVETLSGEQFF
-	TRBJ2-5	TRBV18	-	TGTGCCAGCTCACCAAAAGGGTGGAGGGAAGAGACCCAGTACTTC	CASSPKGWREETQYF
-	TRBJ1-2	TRBV7-2	-	TGTGCCAGCAGCTTACAGACGAGCCTCTATGGCTACACCTTC	CASSLQTSLYGYTF